These T cell receptor beta chains were read from a single sample in a study of T-cell memory formation after mild COVID-19. TCRdb independently ran MiXCR on the 5' RACE reads; one entry per CDR3 protein. The sample yields 500,000 to 650,000 distinct CDR3 sequences, 20% to 25% seen once. The material sequenced was PBMCs or a T cell subset sorted from them (not recorded which). The receptor source for this set is an adult woman who had mild COVID-19 (a few samples of this study predate the infection). Cell type and time point are not known. Each CDR3 is given with its conserved first and last residue. The D gene is left open where the match is weak. Expanded clones are given a class, and other clones once, few, many or no size at all.

TRBV9	15	NA	NA	TRBJ1-6	CASSSPSSYNSPLHF	TGTGCCAGCAGCTCCCCGAGCTCCTATAATTCACCCCTCCACTTT
TRBV27	14	TRBD1	NA	TRBJ1-5	CASSWQGVGQPQHF	TGTGCCAGCAGTTGGCAGGGGGTAGGTCAGCCCCAGCATTTT
TRBV19	11	TRBD2	NA	TRBJ2-1	CATNGRGDLFF	TGTGCCACGAACGGGAGGGGCGATCTGTTCTTC
TRBV9	17	TRBD2	NA	TRBJ2-1	CASSVATGLAGKNEQFF	TGTGCCAGCAGCGTAGCGACCGGACTAGCGGGTAAGAATGAGCAGTTCTTC
TRBV20-1	14	NA	few	TRBJ1-1	CSASEIKFNAEAFF	TGCAGTGCTAGTGAAATAAAGTTCAACGCTGAAGCTTTCTTT
TRBV7-9	16	TRBD1	NA	TRBJ2-5	CASSPPWTGGLETQYF	TGTGCCAGCAGCCCACCCTGGACAGGGGGCCTCGAGACCCAGTACTTC
TRBV30	15	TRBD2	NA	TRBJ2-1	CAWSLLAGEINEQFF	TGTGCCTGGAGTCTACTAGCGGGAGAGATAAATGAGCAGTTCTTC
TRBV7-9	14	TRBD2	many	TRBJ2-7	CASSLSGRGYEQYF	TGTGCCAGCAGCTTAAGCGGGAGAGGGTACGAGCAGTACTTC
TRBV6-2/TRBV6-3	13	TRBD2	many	TRBJ2-7	CATASGSWYEQYF	TGTGCCACCGCTAGCGGGAGTTGGTACGAGCAGTACTTC
TRBV4-1	17	NA	NA	TRBJ2-4	CASSQVGNRGLKNIQYF	TGCGCCAGCAGCCAAGTTGGCAACCGGGGCCTAAAAAACATTCAGTACTTC
TRBV5-1	14	NA	NA	TRBJ1-1	CASSLLGGFTEAFF	TGCGCCAGCAGCTTACTCGGGGGATTCACTGAAGCTTTCTTT
TRBV4-1	16	TRBD1	few	TRBJ2-7	CASSPEPGQGSYEQYF	TGCGCCAGCAGCCCGGAGCCGGGACAGGGCTCCTACGAGCAGTACTTC
TRBV7-8	14	NA	NA	TRBJ1-5	CASSFGGHNQPQHF	TGTGCCAGCAGCTTTGGGGGACACAATCAGCCCCAGCATTTT
TRBV20-1	14	NA	few	TRBJ1-5	CSARDWLSNQPQHF	TGCAGTGCTAGAGATTGGCTAAGCAATCAGCCCCAGCATTTT
TRBV20-1	13	TRBD2	few	TRBJ2-1	CRASGSSYNEQFF	TGCAGAGCGAGCGGGAGCTCCTACAATGAGCAGTTCTTC
TRBV5-4	18	TRBD2	NA	TRBJ2-3	CASRGASGRRVGTDTQYF	TGTGCCAGCAGGGGGGCTAGCGGGAGAAGAGTGGGCACAGATACGCAGTATTTT
TRBV5-1	16	TRBD2	few	TRBJ2-1	CASIGVPGGAYNEQFF	TGCGCCAGCATTGGAGTTCCGGGGGGTGCCTACAATGAGCAGTTCTTC
TRBV7-3	17	TRBD1	NA	TRBJ2-2	CASSKGTGGRVTGELFF	TGTGCCAGCAGCAAAGGGACAGGGGGCAGGGTCACCGGGGAGCTGTTTTTT
TRBV5-1	15	NA	few	TRBJ2-1	CASSGGRRTMDEQFF	TGCGCCAGCAGCGGGGGGAGACGAACGATGGATGAGCAGTTCTTC
TRBV29-1	12	NA	few	TRBJ1-1	CSVEAGFSEAFF	TGCAGCGTTGAAGCAGGGTTCTCTGAAGCTTTCTTT
TRBV14	20	NA	few	TRBJ2-1	CASSQDLGFSGLLSYNEQFF	TGTGCCAGCAGCCAAGATCTAGGGTTTAGCGGCCTCCTCTCCTACAATGAGCAGTTCTTC
TRBV12-3/TRBV12-4	15	TRBD1	NA	TRBJ1-1	CASRLTGGLNTEAFF	TGTGCCAGCCGACTGACAGGGGGCTTGAACACTGAAGCTTTCTTT
TRBV13	16	NA	NA	TRBJ2-3	CASSLQIGQFADTQYF	TGTGCCAGCAGCCTCCAAATAGGACAGTTCGCAGATACGCAGTATTTT
TRBV5-1	14	NA	many	TRBJ2-3	CASSFDRSTDTQYF	TGCGCCAGCAGCTTCGACAGAAGCACAGATACGCAGTATTTT
TRBV25-1	14	TRBD2	few	TRBJ2-1	CASSEHTSGRLKIF	TGTGCCAGCAGTGAACATACTAGCGGGAGGTTGAAGATCTTC
TRBV5-6	15	NA	NA	TRBJ2-2	CASSLDRVYTGELFF	TGTGCCAGCAGCTTGGACAGGGTTTACACCGGGGAGCTGTTTTTT
TRBV4-2	15	TRBD1	few	TRBJ1-4	CASSQSTGGQEKLFF	TGTGCAAGCAGCCAAAGTACAGGGGGCCAAGAAAAACTGTTTTTT